This T cell receptor beta chain was identified in a study of blood T cell repertoires in COVID-19 (dated by TCRdb to about 2020). About the full investigation: Samples from collaborators originated in the United States, Italy and Spain and spanned both the acute and convalescent phases of COVID-19. The material from the prospective study consisted of cDNA or gDNA derived from T cells, B-cell-depleted T cells, or PBMCs. Deeply sampled blood TCRbeta repertoires from subjects exposed to, actively infected with, or recovered from COVID-19 were included in the dataset. The repertoires were made available in a free public database intended to serve as a resource for research on the immune response to SARS-CoV-2. Samples were obtained from the ongoing ImmuneRACE study (first 160 participants) and from 1,254 subjects provided by 6 global collaborators. Nearly every sample came with metadata listing a de-identified subject ID, COVID-19 status, age in years and sex. HLA class I and class II types, where available, came from metadata supplied by the sample provider rather than from assay-based typing.

The immunoSEQ Assay, a bias-controlled multiplex PCR, was used to amplify TCRbeta CDR3 regions from genomic DNA. As for the authors' bioinformatics: The number of nucleated cells in each sample was estimated from the amplification of reference gene primers within the assay. Sequence reads were collapsed and filtered to measure the absolute abundance of every unique TCRbeta CDR3 rearrangement. For each sample, productive Simpson clonality was calculated as the square root of Simpson's diversity index over productive rearrangements. In TCRdb, the immuneACCESS table is reduced to in-frame sequences with V and J assigned. These tables do not hold every clone; where another copy was compared, an unresolved V gene accounts for under half, and the others remain unexplained. V, J and clone size are taken as reported in that table, and D and trimming were inferred from the DNA itself. The sample includes about 310,000 clones, with about nine tenths observed a single time. The ten largest clones take up approximately 9.8% of the sample.

Participants in the prospective study were aged about 18 to 90 years, lived in over 20 United States geographic areas, and enrolled through a virtual design. Cohort assignment in the prospective study relied on participant-reported clinical history from a screening survey and a study questionnaire. Recovered participants in ImmuneRACE Cohort 3 were defined by two consecutive negative NP/OP PCR tests, clearance by a healthcare professional, or resolution of symptoms. Each participant in the prospective study had whole blood, serum and a nasopharyngeal or oropharyngeal swab collected by mobile phlebotomists. Additional blood draws and questionnaires over an approximately two-month period could optionally be provided by prospective study participants. Prospective study blood samples were shipped either frozen or at room temperature before DNA extraction. About this clone itself: No antigen is known for it. No quality values exist for individual bases; no much larger clone is one base distant.

Broad study findings and their caveats: The amount of clinical and demographic metadata varied by source and participant and was provided uncurated.

The cysteine opens and the phenylalanine closes a CDR3 of 12 amino acids. CDR3 DNA only is kept here, 36 bases in frame from base 1. Via the germline V gene (reference sequence), CDR1 is GTSNPN and CDR2 SVGIG. The germline ends are 11 bases apart after V is trimmed by 2 bases and J by 7 bases. The sequencing sample was made of PBMCs or T cells enriched from blood (not recorded which). This receptor was obtained from a woman aged 40-49 years who had recovered from COVID-19. Recombination linked TRBV30 to TRBJ1-2, with a tentative D gene TRBD1 over 5 matching bases. The DNA reads as follows: TGTGCCTGGAGTTTGGGGCAACTTGGCTACACCTTC. It translates to CAWSLGQLGYTF. The full variable domain, completed from the reference TRBV30 and TRBJ1-2 proteins outside the CDR3, reads SQTIHQWPATLVQPVGSPLSLECTVEGTSNPNLYWYRQAAGRGLQLLFYSVGIGQISSEVPQNLSASRPQDRQFILSSKKLLLSDSGFYLCAWSLGQLGYTFGSGTRLTVV.